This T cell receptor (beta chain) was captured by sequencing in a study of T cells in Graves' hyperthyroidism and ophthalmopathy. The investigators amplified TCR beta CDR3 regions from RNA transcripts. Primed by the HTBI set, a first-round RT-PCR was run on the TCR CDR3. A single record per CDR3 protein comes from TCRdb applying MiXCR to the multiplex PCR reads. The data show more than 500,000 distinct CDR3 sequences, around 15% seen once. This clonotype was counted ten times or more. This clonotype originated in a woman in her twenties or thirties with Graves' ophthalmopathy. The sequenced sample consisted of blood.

The CDR3 nucleotides are TGTGCCTGGATCGCGGGCCCATCGGGGTTGCAGTTCTTC. Its translation: CAWIAGPSGLQFF. The chain employs TRBV30 and TRBJ2-1; D is possibly TRBD2 (5 bases). CDR1 GTSNPN and CDR2 SVGIG come from the germline V gene (reference sequence). Trimming left V 4 bases short and J 12 bases short, with 19 bases between. This CDR3 region has 13 residues.